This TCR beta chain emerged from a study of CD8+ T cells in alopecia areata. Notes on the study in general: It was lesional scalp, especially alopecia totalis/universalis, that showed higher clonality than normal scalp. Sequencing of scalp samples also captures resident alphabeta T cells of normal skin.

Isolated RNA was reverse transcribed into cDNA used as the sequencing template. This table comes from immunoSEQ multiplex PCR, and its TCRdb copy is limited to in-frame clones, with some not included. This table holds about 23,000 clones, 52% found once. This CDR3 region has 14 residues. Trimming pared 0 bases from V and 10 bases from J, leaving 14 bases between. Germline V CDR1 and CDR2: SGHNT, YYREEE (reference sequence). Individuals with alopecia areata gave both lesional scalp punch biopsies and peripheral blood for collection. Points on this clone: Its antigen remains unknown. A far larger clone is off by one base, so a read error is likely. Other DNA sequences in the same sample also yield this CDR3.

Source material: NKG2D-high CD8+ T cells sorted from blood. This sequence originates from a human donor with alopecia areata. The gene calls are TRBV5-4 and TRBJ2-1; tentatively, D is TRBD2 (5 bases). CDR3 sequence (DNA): TGTGCCAGCAGCTTGGGGGTAGCGTCGGGGGAGCAGTTCTTC. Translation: CASSLGVASGEQFF.